This TCR beta chain emerged from a study of T cell repertoires in cytomegalovirus infection. Study-wide background: Matching HLA type and CMV infection were both indicated by public TCR beta signatures.

Study-wide results and limits: HLA-C-restricted, CMV-specific TCR beta clonotypes were dominant ex vivo.

CDR3 length: 16 amino acids. V was cut by 1 base and J by 0 bases, with 12 bases left in between. Germline loops: CDR1 LGHNA, CDR2 YNFKEQ. TCRdb passed the reads through MiXCR, listing each CDR3 protein once. The sample carries about 440,000 distinct CDR3 sequences, roughly 30% recorded once. In the case of this clonotype: Its antigen remains unknown. The CDR3 does not end in the conserved phenylalanine or tryptophan, so this is likely a read error.

This sequence was found in a human donor in good health (CMV status not recorded). Some clones in this sample may be carry-over from other donors' samples. Sequenced material: PBMCs. The V and J genes are TRBV4-2 and TRBJ1-2; D is possibly TRBD1 (6 bases). The CDR3 DNA sequence: TGTGCCAGCAGCCAAGTCGTCGAGGGGGCTAACTATGGCTACACCTTA. Translation: CASSQVVEGANYGYTL.